The sequence of this T cell receptor beta chain was determined in a study of T-cell memory formation after mild COVID-19. Study background: The TCR clusters were mostly specific to one donor.

The CDR3 spans 16 residues. Trimming pared 0 bases from V and 0 bases from J, leaving 9 bases between. Looked up from germline, CDR1 is SGHKS and CDR2 is YYEKEE (reference sequence). In this sample, this clonotype turned up a few times. The antigen is unknown. TCRdb re-analysed the 5' RACE reads in MiXCR, keeping a single row per CDR3 protein. This table has under 250,000 distinct CDR3 sequences, about 11% appearing once. Study-level points and caveats: Second-wave clones with a day 37 peak had unconfirmed SARS-CoV-2 specificity.

V gene TRBV5-5 combines with J gene TRBJ2-2; D gene ambiguous. Sequencing was done on a sample of PBMCs or a T cell subset sorted from them (not recorded which). The source of this sequence is a man between 18 and 35 years old who had mild COVID-19 (a few samples of this study predate the infection). Cell type and time point are not known. CDR3 DNA sequence: TGTGCCAGCAGCTTGGCGGAAGGCGCGAACACCGGGGAGCTGTTTTTT. It encodes CASSLAEGANTGELFF. The variable domain in full, with the rest retrieved from reference TRBV5-5 and TRBJ2-2, is DAGVTQSPTHLIKTRGQQVTLRCSPISGHKSVSWYQQVLGQGPQFIFQYYEKEERGRGNFPDRFSARQFPNYSSELNVNALLLGDSALYLCASSLAEGANTGELFFGEGSRLTVL.